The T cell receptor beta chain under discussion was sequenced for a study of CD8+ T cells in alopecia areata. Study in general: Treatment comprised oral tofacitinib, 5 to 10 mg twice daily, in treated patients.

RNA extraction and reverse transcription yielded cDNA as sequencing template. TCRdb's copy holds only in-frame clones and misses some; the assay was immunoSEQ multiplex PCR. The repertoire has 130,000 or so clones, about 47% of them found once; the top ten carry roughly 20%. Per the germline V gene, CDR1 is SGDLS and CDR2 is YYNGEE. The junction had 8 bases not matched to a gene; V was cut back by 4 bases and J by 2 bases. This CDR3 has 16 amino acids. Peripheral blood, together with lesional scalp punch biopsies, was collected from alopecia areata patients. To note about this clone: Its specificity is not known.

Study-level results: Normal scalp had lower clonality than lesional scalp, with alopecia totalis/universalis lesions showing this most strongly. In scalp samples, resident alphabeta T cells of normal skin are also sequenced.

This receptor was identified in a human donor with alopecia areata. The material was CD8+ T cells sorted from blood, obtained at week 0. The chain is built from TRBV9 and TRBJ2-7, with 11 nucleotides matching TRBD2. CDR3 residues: CASSPTSGGIPYEQYF. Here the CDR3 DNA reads TGTGCCAGCAGCCCAACTAGCGGGGGAATACCCTACGAGCAGTACTTC.